One sample yielded the 10 T cell receptor beta chains listed below, sequenced in a study of blood T cell repertoires in COVID-19. Repertoires were generated with immunoSEQ multiplex PCR, while TCRdb's copy carries only in-frame clones and drops some. The table lists around 190,000 clones, around 83% of them singletons. Sequenced: peripheral blood. The source of these receptors is an elderly woman with acute or convalescent COVID-19.

V usage is TRBV12-3 or TRBV12-4 and J usage is TRBJ1-2, with TRBD1 matching over 8 bases. Germline trimming cut 3 bases from V and 10 bases from J; bases unmatched to any gene: 7. The CDR3 is made up of 13 amino acids. The DNA of the CDR3 is TGTGCCAGCAGTTTCCGGGACAGGCCGGACTACACCTTC. It translates to CASSFRDRPDYTF.

CDR3 residues: CASSLDLARSSYNEQFF. The CDR3 nucleotides are TGTGCCAGCAGCTTGGATCTAGCGCGAAGCTCCTACAATGAGCAGTTCTTC. The rearrangement uses TRBV5-5 and TRBJ2-1; a possible D gene is TRBD2 (6 bases). V lost 0 bases and J lost 0, with 13 bases in between. The germline gives CDR1 SGHKS, CDR2 YYEKEE (reference sequence). This CDR3 is 17 amino acids long.

The chain uses TRBV21-1 and TRBJ2-2; the table's D call TRBD1 went unverified against the DNA. TRBV21-1 is shown as a pseudogene. This CDR3 has 14 amino acids. CDR3 sequence (DNA): TGTGCCAGCAGCAAAGAGGACAGCCGCGGGGAGCTGTTTTTT. It translates to CASSKEDSRGELFF.

The chain is built from TRBV9 and TRBJ2-3, with 10 bases that match TRBD2. Germline V gene lookup returns CDR1 SGDLS and CDR2 YYNGEE. The CDR3 consists of 15 residues. V lost 3 bases to trimming and J lost 3 bases; unmatched junction nucleotides: 4. In DNA, the CDR3 is TGTGCCAGCAGCGCTAGCGGGAGAGGAACAGATACGCAGTATTTT. Protein product: CASSASGRGTDTQYF. The whole variable domain, remainder taken from reference TRBV9 and TRBJ2-3, is DSGVTQTPKHLITATGQRVTLRCSPRSGDLSVYWYQQSLDQGLQFLIQYYNGEERAKGNILERFSAQQFPDLHSELNLSSLELGDSALYFCASSASGRGTDTQYFGPGTRLTVL.

The chain recombines TRBV6-7 with TRBJ2-1; D is perhaps TRBD1 (6 bases). TRBV6-7 is assigned to the ORF class and has an uncertain function. This CDR3 is 13 amino acids long. Trimming pared 2 bases from V and 4 bases from J, leaving 6 bases between. CDR3 amino acids: CASSYRGYNEQFF. The CDR3 bases are TGTGCCAGCAGTTACAGGGGGTACAATGAGCAGTTCTTC.

The chain uses TRBV5-8 and TRBJ2-2; D possibly corresponds to TRBD1 (8 bases). V lost 2 bases and J lost 2, with 16 bases in between. The CDR3 spans 17 residues. Germline CDR1 reads SGHTS; CDR2 reads YDEGEE. The CDR3 DNA reads as TGTGCCAGCAGCTTACACAGGGGGGGGCTAAACACCGGGGAGCTGTTTTTT. Amino acids: CASSLHRGGLNTGELFF.

The rearrangement uses TRBV21-1 and TRBJ2-1; TRBD2 was called by the table and not checked on the DNA. TRBV21-1 represents a pseudogene. The length of the CDR3 is 17 residues. Here the CDR3 reads CASRPSIGTSGSNEQFF. CDR3 bases: TGTGCCAGCAGACCATCTATTGGGACTAGCGGATCCAATGAGCAGTTCTTC.

This chain links TRBV24-1 with TRBJ1-4; 7 bases align to TRBD1. The junction had 9 bases not matched to a gene; V was cut back by 4 bases and J by 5 bases. There are 16 residues in the CDR3. Germline V gene lookup returns CDR1 KGHDR and CDR2 SFDVKD. DNA of the CDR3: TGTGCCACCAGTGACCCTCGGACAGGAACAAATGAAAAACTGTTTTTT. Its translation: CATSDPRTGTNEKLFF.

Here the CDR3 DNA reads TGTGCCAGCAGCTTCCCTGGACAGTACGAGCAGTACTTC. This encodes CASSFPGQYEQYF. The chain carries TRBV6-6 and TRBJ2-7, with TRBD1 as a possible D gene (6 bases). Trimming removed 6 bases from V and 4 bases from J, with 13 bases in between. The CDR3 runs to 13 residues. CDR1 and CDR2 (germline): MNHNY, SVGAGI (reference sequence).

CDR3 protein: CASSIRQVSGNTIYF. The CDR3 DNA follows: TGTGCCAGTAGTATTCGACAAGTCTCTGGAAACACCATATATTTT. The J gene is TRBJ1-3, the V gene TRBV19; D is unresolved. The length of the CDR3 is 15 residues. With 3 bases removed from V and 0 bases from J, the gap between germline ends came to 9 bases. Germline V gene lookup returns CDR1 LNHDA and CDR2 SQIVND (reference sequence).